This T cell receptor beta chain was recovered during a study of human thymus T cells. General study results and limits: Blood and thymic repertoires both appeared biased in V and J gene usage. Related research reported highly overlapping thymic repertoires among unrelated individuals.

In the case of this clone: Its matching antigen is unknown.

TCRdb's table, derived via immunoSEQ multiplex PCR, lists solely in-frame clones and lacks some. Here the sample spans about 78,000 clones, 90% to 97% being singletons. Corrective heart surgery yielded resections, and these provided the thymus tissue. Germline-derived CDR1 and CDR2 are SGHRS and YFSETQ. CDR3 length: 12 residues. The gene calls are TRBV5-1 and TRBJ2-5; the D is unclear. The DNA end favors TRBJ2-7, so the J call may be wrong. The sequence was collected from a boy under two years old with a congenital heart defect but otherwise immunologically healthy. The sequenced sample was thymus tissue. In nucleotides, the CDR3 is TGCGCCAGCAGCTTGGGTCGCCACGAGCAGTACTTC. Translation: CASSLGRHEQYF.